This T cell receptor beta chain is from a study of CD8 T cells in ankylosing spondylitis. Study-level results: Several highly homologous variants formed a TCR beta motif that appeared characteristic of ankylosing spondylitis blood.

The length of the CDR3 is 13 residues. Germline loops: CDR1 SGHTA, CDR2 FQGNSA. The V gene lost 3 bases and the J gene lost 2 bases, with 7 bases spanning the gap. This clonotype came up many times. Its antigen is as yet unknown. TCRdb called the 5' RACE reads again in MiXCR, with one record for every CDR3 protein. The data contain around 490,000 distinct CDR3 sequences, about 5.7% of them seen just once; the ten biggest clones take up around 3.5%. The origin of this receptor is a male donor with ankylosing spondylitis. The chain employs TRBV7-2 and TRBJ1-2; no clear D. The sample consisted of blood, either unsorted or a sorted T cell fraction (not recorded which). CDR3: CASSFRTNYGYTF. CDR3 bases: TGTGCCAGCAGCTTCAGAACCAACTATGGCTACACCTTC.